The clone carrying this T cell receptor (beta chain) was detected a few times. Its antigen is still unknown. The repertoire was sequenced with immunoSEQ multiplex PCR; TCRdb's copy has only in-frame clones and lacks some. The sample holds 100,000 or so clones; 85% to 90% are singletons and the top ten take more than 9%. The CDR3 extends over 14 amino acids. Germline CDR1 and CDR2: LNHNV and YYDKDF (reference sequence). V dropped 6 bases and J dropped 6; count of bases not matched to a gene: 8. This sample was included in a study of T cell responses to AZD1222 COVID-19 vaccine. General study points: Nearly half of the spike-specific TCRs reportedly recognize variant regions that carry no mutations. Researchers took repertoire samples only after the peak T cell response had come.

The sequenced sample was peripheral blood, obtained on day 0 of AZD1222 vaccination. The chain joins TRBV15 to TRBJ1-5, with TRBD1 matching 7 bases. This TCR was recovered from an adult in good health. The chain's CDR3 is CATRSGGDSQPQHF. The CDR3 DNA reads TGTGCCACCAGGAGCGGAGGGGACAGTCAGCCCCAGCATTTT.